The sequence of this T cell receptor beta chain was determined in a study of cytotoxic CD8 clonotypes in ibrutinib-treated CLL. Data came from immunoSEQ multiplex PCR; TCRdb stores just in-frame clones and leaves some out. Of about 310,000 clones listed, roughly 85% are singletons. Concerning this clone itself: The antigen remains unidentified.

Findings and limits, study-wide: Clonality grew at ibrutinib response; at progression, it decreased back toward baseline. Treatment saw public clonotypes, which were uncommon, either contract or stay stable.

The CDR3 is 16 residues long. CDR1 and CDR2 (germline): LGHNA, YNFKEQ. V lost 0 bases and J lost 2, with 13 bases in between. The receptor's source is a human donor with chronic lymphocytic leukemia. The chain carries TRBV4-2 and TRBJ1-2; TRBD1 is a possible D gene (5 bases). This specimen was PBMCs, taken before ibrutinib treatment. CDR3 sequence: CASSQDSRQTNYGYTF. In DNA form, the CDR3 reads TGTGCCAGCAGCCAAGACTCGCGACAGACCAACTATGGCTACACCTTC.